Presented here are 21 T cell receptor beta chains from one specimen sequenced in a study of response to subunit inactivated influenza vaccine. Via MiXCR, TCRdb re-called the RT-PCR reads, giving one row per CDR3 protein. The sample gives about 570,000 distinct CDR3 sequences, 11% of which show up once; more than 9.5% is in the top ten. The same data also contributed to another study, on T cells expressing NK-cell markers. As reported in that work: A 5'RACE template switching approach incorporating UMIs was used to make TCR beta cDNA.

Specimen: PBMCs from blood, collected on the day of vaccination. These receptors came from a man aged 50-59 years who received an inactivated influenza vaccine.

This clonotype occurred many times. The chain joins TRBV6-2 or TRBV6-3 to TRBJ1-6, with D hard to call. This CDR3 contains 16 residues. Trimming took 4 bases from V and 10 from J, leaving 20 bases between them. Germline-derived CDR1 and CDR2 are MNHEY and SVGEGT. The CDR3 here is CASSFADGRRLSPLHF. The CDR3 DNA follows: TGTGCCAGCAGTTTCGCGGACGGACGGCGGTTGTCACCCCTCCACTTT.

This clonotype occurred a few times. At one of its ends the junction is not consistent with the germline gene, which may arise from a read error. The chain has TRBV7-9 and TRBJ2-3; no firm D call. Germline lookup yields CDR1 SEHNR and CDR2 FQNEAQ (reference sequence). This CDR3 is 12 amino acids long. The CDR3 sequence is CASSLGIGTQYF. Written as DNA, the CDR3 is TGTGCCAGCAGTTTAGGTATCGGCACGCAGTATTTT.

This clonotype was seen repeatedly, ten times or more. This chain joins TRBV9 and TRBJ2-3; D possibly corresponds to TRBD2 (5 bases). This CDR3 is built from 15 residues. Germline CDR1 reads SGDLS; CDR2 reads YYNGEE. Trimming shortened V by 4 bases and J by 0 bases, and 12 bases separated the two germline ends. The CDR3 sequence: CASSSLGGSTDTQYF. The CDR3 nucleotides read TGTGCCAGCAGCTCCTTGGGCGGGAGCACAGATACGCAGTATTTT.

In its sample, this clonotype was seen once. The CDR3 end shows no conserved phenylalanine or tryptophan, and so a read error is likely. V usage is TRBV12-3 or TRBV12-4 and J usage is TRBJ1-1; D uncertain. This CDR3 has 13 amino acids. V was pared by 6 bases and J by 4 bases, with 12 bases between. CDR3 in amino acids: CASSRGRFTEAFL. Here the CDR3 DNA reads TGTGCCAGCAGCCGAGGACGGTTCACTGAAGCTTTCCTT.

In its sample, this clonotype was seen a few times. CDR3 region: CASTSYPGEQFF. Written as DNA, the CDR3 is TGTGCCAGCACCTCTTACCCGGGTGAGCAGTTCTTC. The chain links TRBV12-3 or TRBV12-4 to TRBJ2-1, with unresolved D. V was cut by 7 bases and J by 9 bases, with 13 bases left in between. There are 12 residues in the CDR3.

This clonotype appeared a few times. The chain has TRBV6-5 and TRBJ1-4; 7 nucleotides match TRBD1. Looked up from germline, CDR1 is MNHEY and CDR2 is SVGAGI. The CDR3 has 16 amino acids. Trimming cost V 0 bases and J 4 bases; bases outside gene matches: 5. The CDR3 nucleotides read TGTGCCAGCAGTTACTCCCGGGACAGCCTTAATGAAAAACTGTTTTTT. Amino acids: CASSYSRDSLNEKLFF.

This clonotype was picked up a small number of times. V gene TRBV18 combines with J gene TRBJ1-1, with D perhaps matching TRBD1 (6 bases). Trimming removed 2 bases at V and 8 bases at J, with 9 bases between. Germline CDR1 KGHSH, CDR2 LQKENI. The CDR3 extends over 12 amino acids. CDR3 amino acids: CASSPNGQEAFF. The CDR3, as DNA: TGTGCCAGCTCACCAAATGGACAGGAAGCTTTCTTT.

This chain links TRBV6-2 or TRBV6-3 with TRBJ2-5; D assignment may be TRBD1 or TRBD2 (6 bases each). Trimming cost V 5 bases and J 5 bases, with 18 bases left between them. This CDR3 contains 15 residues. CDR1 and CDR2 (germline): MNHEY, SVGEGT. The CDR3 DNA is TGTGCCAGCAGTCCCGGGGGCTTCGGGCTTGAGACCCAGTACTTC. Its translation: CASSPGGFGLETQYF.

This clonotype has at least ten counts. The J gene is TRBJ2-1, the V gene TRBV12-3 or TRBV12-4; TRBD2 agrees at 10 bases. The CDR3 loop spans 15 amino acids. Trimming cost V 5 bases and J 9 bases; bases outside gene matches: 10. CDR3 nucleotides: TGTGCCAGCAGTCCAACGCTAGCGGGAGTTTTTGAGCAGTTCTTC. It is translated as CASSPTLAGVFEQFF.

This clonotype occurred a few times. The chain joins TRBV20-1 to TRBJ1-1; D gene uncertain. Trimming left V 2 bases short and J 4 bases short, with 8 bases between. CDR1 and CDR2 from the germline V gene are DFQATT and SNEGSKA (reference sequence). This CDR3 is 12 amino acids long. The DNA of the CDR3 is TGCAGTGCTAGACGGAGGCGCACTGAAGCTTTCTTT. As protein: CSARRRRTEAFF.

This rearrangement joins TRBV10-2 to TRBJ2-7; 7 bases are a match to TRBD2. This CDR3 is 15 amino acids long. The V gene's germline CDR1 is WSHSY and CDR2 SAAADI. V lost 5 bases and J lost 4; bases outside the gene matches: 11. The CDR3 region is CASSRDGDYPYEQYF. The CDR3 DNA is TGCGCCAGCAGTCGGGACGGGGACTACCCTTACGAGCAGTACTTC.

This clonotype has just a few counts. This chain uses TRBV5-1 with TRBJ2-2; 7 nucleotides line up with TRBD2. This CDR3 region has 15 residues. The germline V gene encodes CDR1 SGHRS and CDR2 YFSETQ. Trimming took 2 bases from V and 3 from J; bases not matched to a gene: 4. The DNA for the CDR3 is TGCGCCAGCAGCTTTGGCCGGGGGGACACCGGGGAGCTGTTTTTT. It is translated as CASSFGRGDTGELFF.

This clonotype has only a few counts. The rearrangement links TRBV20-1 to TRBJ2-7; tentative D call: TRBD1 (7 bases). V was pared by 5 bases and J by 4 bases, with 21 bases between. Per the germline V gene, CDR1 is DFQATT and CDR2 is SNEGSKA (reference sequence). The CDR3 loop spans 15 amino acids. The CDR3 nucleotides are TGCAGTGCTCCTGGACAGGAGGGGGTCGGGTACGAGCAGTACTTC. It specifies CSAPGQEGVGYEQYF.

V gene TRBV20-1 combines with J gene TRBJ2-3, with 7 bases that match TRBD2. The ends lost 5 bases at V and 5 bases at J; junction bases unmatched: 13. Germline values: CDR1 DFQATT, CDR2 SNEGSKA (reference sequence). The CDR3 loop spans 15 amino acids. CDR3 in amino acids: CSAFGSGSLGDTQYF. The CDR3 nucleotides are TGCAGTGCTTTTGGTAGCGGGTCGTTGGGAGATACGCAGTATTTT.

The table lists this clonotype with a few counts. The rearrangement links TRBV9 to TRBJ1-4; 8 bases match TRBD1. The germline gives CDR1 SGDLS, CDR2 YYNGEE. Trimming removed 5 bases from V and 0 bases from J; junction bases left unmatched: 3. The length of the CDR3 is 15 residues. DNA for the CDR3: TGTGCCAGCAGTCCGACAGGGGCAACTAATGAAAAACTGTTTTTT. Translation: CASSPTGATNEKLFF.

In its sample, this clonotype was seen a few times. The V and J genes are TRBV29-1 and TRBJ2-7, with 7 bases lining up with TRBD1. J lost 4 bases, V lost 6 bases, and 9 bases had no gene match. Germline V lookup: CDR1 SQVTM, CDR2 ANQGSEA. The CDR3 contains 13 residues. CDR3 sequence reads: CSVTGTEAYEQYF. The CDR3 coding sequence is TGCAGCGTCACCGGGACAGAAGCTTACGAGCAGTACTTC.

This clonotype came up a few times. Compared with germline, one end of the junction differs, possibly owing to a read error. The V gene is TRBV6-5, the J gene TRBJ2-7; D unclear. The CDR3 has 16 residues. CDR1 is MNHEY, CDR2 SVGAGI, per germline. CDR3 nucleotides: TGTGCCAGCAGTTACTTACCGACGGGCCGTTCCTTCGAGCAGTACTTC. Its protein is CASSYLPTGRSFEQYF.

This clonotype was seen a single time. This chain uses TRBV10-1 with TRBJ2-5; the match to TRBD1 covers 9 bases. The CDR3 is made up of 13 amino acids. Germline lookup yields CDR1 WNHNN and CDR2 SYGVQD (reference sequence). V trimming: 9 bases; J trimming: 3 bases; junction bases outside the gene matches: 5. CDR3 region: CARQGAREETQYF. CDR3 DNA: TGCGCCAGACAGGGGGCAAGGGAAGAGACCCAGTACTTC.

V gene TRBV7-9 combines with J gene TRBJ2-1; D might be TRBD1 or TRBD2, each matching 5 bases. CDR1 SEHNR and CDR2 FQNEAQ come from the germline V gene (reference sequence). The CDR3 has 14 amino acids. V dropped 3 bases and J dropped 4 bases, with 10 bases sitting between them. The CDR3 DNA reads TGTGCCAGCAGCTTTGGGACCCTGTACAATGAGCAGTTCTTC. Its translation: CASSFGTLYNEQFF.

This clonotype was seen a few times. The rearrangement joins TRBV5-1 to TRBJ1-1; 8 bases are a match to TRBD1. Germline trimming cut 4 bases from V and 5 bases from J; bases unmatched to any gene: 7. CDR1 is SGHRS, CDR2 YFSETQ, per germline. The CDR3 is 14 residues long. In DNA form, the CDR3 reads TGCGCCAGCAGCGTGACAGGGGTCGGAACTGAAGCTTTCTTT. Translating gives CASSVTGVGTEAFF.

This clonotype showed up just a few times. CDR3 in amino acids: CASTSLQLAGIYNEQFF. CDR3 nucleotide sequence: TGTGCCAGCACCTCCCTCCAACTAGCGGGGATTTACAATGAGCAGTTCTTC. The chain recombines TRBV11-2 with TRBJ2-1, with 10 positions matching TRBD2. Unmatched junction bases numbered 13, after V lost 7 bases and J lost 4 bases. This CDR3 is 17 amino acids long. CDR1 and CDR2 (germline): SGHAT, FQNNGV.